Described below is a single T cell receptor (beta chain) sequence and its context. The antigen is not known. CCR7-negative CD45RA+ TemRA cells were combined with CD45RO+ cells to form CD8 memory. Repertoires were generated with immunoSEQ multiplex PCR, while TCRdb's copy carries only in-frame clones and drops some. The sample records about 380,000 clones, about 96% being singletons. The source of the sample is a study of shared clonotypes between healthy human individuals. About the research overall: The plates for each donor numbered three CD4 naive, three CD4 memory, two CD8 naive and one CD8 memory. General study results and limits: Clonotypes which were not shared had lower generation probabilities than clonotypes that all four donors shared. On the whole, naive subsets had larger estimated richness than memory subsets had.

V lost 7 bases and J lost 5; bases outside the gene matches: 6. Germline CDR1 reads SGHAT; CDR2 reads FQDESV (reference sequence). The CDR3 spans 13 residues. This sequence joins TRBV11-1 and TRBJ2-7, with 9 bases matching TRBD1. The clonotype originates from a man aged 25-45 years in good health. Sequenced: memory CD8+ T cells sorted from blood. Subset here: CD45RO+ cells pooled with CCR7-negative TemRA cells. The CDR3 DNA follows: TGTGCCAGCAATTCCGGGACAGGGCACGAGCAGTACTTC. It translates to CASNSGTGHEQYF.